A single sample is the source of the 14 T cell receptor beta chains below, sequenced in a study of post-analysis software for immune sequencing data. Overall study findings and caveats: Five TRBV segments, TRBV5-6, TRBV5-1 and TRBV20-1 among them, were found more frequent in patients than controls.

Unique molecular identifiers featured in each of the TCR beta cDNA libraries. One entry per CDR3 protein results from TCRdb running MiXCR on the PCR reads. This table has some 240,000 distinct CDR3 sequences, just over 35% appearing once. Their antigens are not known. The specimen was blood. These receptors were obtained from a girl aged 5-17 years with multiple sclerosis.

V is TRBV29-1 and J is TRBJ2-2; 14 bases align to TRBD2. V dropped 6 bases and J dropped 7; count of bases not matched to a gene: 10. Per germline, CDR1 SQVTM and CDR2 ANQGSEA. The CDR3 is made up of 16 amino acids. CDR3 DNA sequence: TGCAGCGTAGCCGGGACTAGCGGGAGCAAAGGCGGGGAGCTGTTTTTT. This encodes CSVAGTSGSKGGELFF.

The sample holds a few counts of this clonotype. The V gene is TRBV27, the J gene TRBJ2-2, with D perhaps being TRBD1 or TRBD2 (6 bases each). The CDR3 is 15 amino acids. The V and J ends lost 3 bases and 5 bases respectively, with 13 bases between them. Germline lookup yields CDR1 MNHEY and CDR2 SMNVEV (reference sequence). The CDR3 loop reads CASSFGGRGTGELFF. Written as DNA, the CDR3 is TGTGCCAGCAGTTTTGGGGGGCGCGGGACCGGGGAGCTGTTTTTT.

The V and J genes are TRBV20-1 and TRBJ2-1; TRBD2 is a possible D gene (5 bases). Germline CDR1 and CDR2: DFQATT and SNEGSKA (reference sequence). V gave up 0 bases and J gave up 4 bases, with 13 bases separating them. The CDR3 is 15 residues long. CDR3 loop: CSARDPLAGYNEQFF. CDR3 in DNA: TGCAGTGCTAGAGATCCCTTGGCGGGTTACAATGAGCAGTTCTTC.

The chain has TRBV4-2 and TRBJ1-1; D is undetermined. Trimming removed 0 bases at V and 0 bases at J, with 2 bases between. CDR1 and CDR2 (germline): LGHNA, YNFKEQ. This CDR3 has 13 residues. The CDR3 DNA sequence: TGTGCCAGCAGCCAAGAAGTGAACACTGAAGCTTTCTTT. Protein: CASSQEVNTEAFF.

Many counts were recorded for this clonotype. V is TRBV7-3 and J is TRBJ2-1, with 13 bases fitting TRBD2. CDR3 size: 18 residues. V shed 2 bases and J 2 bases; nucleotides not matched to a gene: 6. Germline V gene data show CDR1 as SGHTA and CDR2 as FQGTGA. CDR3 sequence: CASSLRLAGGSTYNEQFF. CDR3 nucleotide sequence: TGTGCCAGCAGCTTACGACTAGCGGGAGGTTCAACCTACAATGAGCAGTTCTTC.

This clonotype was seen many times. J is TRBJ2-2 and V is TRBV4-1; the D gene is possibly TRBD2 (6 bases). CDR3 length: 11 amino acids. V was trimmed by 8 bases and J by 7 bases, leaving 8 bases between them. Germline V CDR1 and CDR2: MGHRA, YSYEKL. The CDR3 nucleotides read TGCGCCAGCTGGGGAGGCGGGGAGCTGTTTTTT. Its protein is CASWGGGELFF.

This clonotype was counted ten times or more. The CDR3 DNA reads TGTGCCAGCAGCTCTATGACCGGGACAGGCTCCTACGAGCAGTACTTC. It yields the protein CASSSMTGTGSYEQYF. J is TRBJ2-7 and V is TRBV5-4; 8 bases are a match to TRBD1. Germline values: CDR1 SGHNT, CDR2 YYREEE (reference sequence). J gave up 0 bases and V 3 bases, and 8 bases lay outside the gene matches. CDR3 length: 16 amino acids.

The rearrangement joins TRBV20-1 to TRBJ1-2; D unresolved. Trimming removed 0 bases from V and 0 bases from J, with 11 bases in between. This CDR3 is built from 15 residues. Germline loops: CDR1 DFQATT, CDR2 SNEGSKA (reference sequence). CDR3 protein: CSARDRVTANYGYTF. The CDR3 coding sequence is TGCAGTGCTAGAGATAGGGTAACAGCTAACTATGGCTACACCTTC.

Comment on this clonotype: Germline and junction disagree at one end, which may indicate a read error. V is TRBV7-2 and J is TRBJ2-3, with 11 bases matching TRBD2. The CDR3 has 17 amino acids. In germline, CDR1 is SGHTA, CDR2 FQGNSA. The CDR3 region is CAGSLIGLAGLWDTQYF. In DNA, the CDR3 is TGTGCCGGCAGCTTAATAGGACTAGCGGGTTTGTGGGATACGCAGTATTTT.

This clonotype was counted at least ten times. J is TRBJ1-1 and V is TRBV12-3 or TRBV12-4, with 9 nucleotides matching TRBD1. This CDR3 is 13 amino acids long. Trimming took 2 bases from V and 10 from J; bases not matched to a gene: 5. CDR3 DNA sequence: TGTGCCAGCAGTTTACGACAGGGGGAAGGAGCTTTCTTT. Translating it yields CASSLRQGEGAFF.

This clonotype showed up many times. The CDR3 is CAAGGLAGGNTDTQYF. CDR3 coding DNA: TGTGCCGCCGGGGGACTAGCGGGGGGGAACACAGATACGCAGTATTTT. This chain joins TRBV7-9 and TRBJ2-3; TRBD2 matches 16 bases. The V and J ends lost 11 bases and 2 bases, in that order; junction bases with no gene match: 7. The CDR3 covers 16 residues. Germline-derived CDR1 and CDR2 are SEHNR and FQNEAQ (reference sequence). Filled out from reference TRBV7-9 and TRBJ2-3, the complete variable domain reads DTGVSQNPRHKITKRGQNVTFRCDPISEHNRLYWYRQTLGQGPEFLTYFQNEAQLEKSRLLSDRFSAERPKGSFSTLEIQRTEQGDSAMYLCAAGGLAGGNTDTQYFGPGTRLTVL.

This chain links TRBV28 with TRBJ2-5, with a tentative D call TRBD1 (6 bases). The DNA end is more similar to TRBJ2-7, so the J call may be wrong. Germline values: CDR1 MDHEN, CDR2 SYDVKM. This CDR3 comprises 13 residues. The DNA of the CDR3 is TGTGCCAGCAGTTTAGAGGGGGCCTACGAGCAGTACTTC. Its protein is CASSLEGAYEQYF.

The CDR3 DNA follows: TGTGCCAGCAGTTTAGGCAGCGGGAGGGCCAATGAGCAGTTCTTC. Residues: CASSLGSGRANEQFF. The chain carries TRBV12-3 or TRBV12-4 and TRBJ2-1; the match to TRBD2 covers 10 bases. The junction had 3 bases not matched to a gene; V was cut back by 1 base and J by 6 bases. The CDR3 sequence is 15 residues long.

Turning to this clonotype: Mismatch with germline at one junction end may stem from a read error. V usage is TRBV7-2 and J usage is TRBJ1-4; D is perhaps TRBD1 (6 bases). This CDR3 is built from 15 residues. CDR1 and CDR2 from the germline V gene are SGHTA and FQGNSA. The CDR3 DNA reads as TGCGCCAGCAGCTCCTGGGACACCGCTAATGAAAAACTGTTTTTT. Its translation: CASSSWDTANEKLFF. Using reference TRBV7-2 and TRBJ1-4 for the parts outside the CDR3, the full variable domain is GAGVSQSPSNKVTEKGKDVELRCDPISGHTALYWYRQSLGQGLEFLIYFQGNSAPDKSGLPSDRFSAERTGGSVSTLTIQRTQQEDSAVYLCASSSWDTANEKLFFGSGTQLSVL.